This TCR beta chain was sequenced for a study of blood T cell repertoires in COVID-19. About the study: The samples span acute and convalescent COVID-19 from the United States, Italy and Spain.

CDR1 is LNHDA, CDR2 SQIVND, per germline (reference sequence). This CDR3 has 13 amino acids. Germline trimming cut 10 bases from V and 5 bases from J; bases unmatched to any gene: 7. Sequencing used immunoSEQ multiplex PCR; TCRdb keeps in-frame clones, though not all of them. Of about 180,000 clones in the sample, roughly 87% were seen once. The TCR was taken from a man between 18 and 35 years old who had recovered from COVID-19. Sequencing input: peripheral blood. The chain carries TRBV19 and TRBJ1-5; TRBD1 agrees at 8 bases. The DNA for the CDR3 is TGTGCCATTGGCCAGGGGGCCCATCAGCCCCAGCATTTT. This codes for CAIGQGAHQPQHF. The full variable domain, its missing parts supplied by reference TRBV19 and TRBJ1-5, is DGGITQSPKYLFRKEGQNVTLSCEQNLNHDAMYWYRQDPGQGLRLIYYSQIVNDFQKGDIAEGYSVSREKKESFPLTVTSAQKNPTAFYLCAIGQGAHQPQHFGDGTRLSIL.